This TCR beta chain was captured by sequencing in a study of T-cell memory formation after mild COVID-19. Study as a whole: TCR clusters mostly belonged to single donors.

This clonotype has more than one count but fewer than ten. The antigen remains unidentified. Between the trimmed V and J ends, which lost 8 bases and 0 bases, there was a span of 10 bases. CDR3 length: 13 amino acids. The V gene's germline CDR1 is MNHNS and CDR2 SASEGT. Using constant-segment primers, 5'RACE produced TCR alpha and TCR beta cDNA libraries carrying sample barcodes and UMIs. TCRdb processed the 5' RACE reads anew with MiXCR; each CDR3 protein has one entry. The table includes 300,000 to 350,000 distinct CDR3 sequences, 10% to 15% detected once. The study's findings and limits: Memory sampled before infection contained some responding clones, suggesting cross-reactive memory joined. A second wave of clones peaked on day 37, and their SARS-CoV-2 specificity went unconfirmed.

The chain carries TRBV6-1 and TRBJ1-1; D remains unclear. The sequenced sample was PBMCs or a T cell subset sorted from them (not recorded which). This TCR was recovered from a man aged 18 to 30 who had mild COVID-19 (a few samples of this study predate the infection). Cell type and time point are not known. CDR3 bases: TGTGCCAGCGCCCGGGGAATGAACACTGAAGCTTTCTTT. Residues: CASARGMNTEAFF.